The 28 T cell receptor beta chains below were found in one sample sequenced in a study of Siglec-9 on CD8 T cells in melanoma. Sequencing was performed with immunoSEQ multiplex PCR; in TCRdb, only in-frame clones are kept and a portion is missing. Counted here are some 39,000 clones, roughly 84% occurring once; the ten biggest clones make up under 2%. Sequences were obtained from Siglec-9- CD8+ T cells sorted from blood. The source is a human donor in good health.

This chain connects TRBV6-5 to TRBJ2-1; D gene unclear. Germline lookup yields CDR1 MNHEY and CDR2 SVGAGI. V was cut by 5 bases and J by 3 bases, with 14 bases left in between. CDR3 length: 15 amino acids. CDR3 bases: TGTGCCAGCAGTGGCGGCCCAGGTGGCTACAATGAGCAGTTCTTC. Amino acid sequence: CASSGGPGGYNEQFF.

CDR3 residues: CASSRGDEQFF. The CDR3 nucleotides read TGCGCCAGCAGTCGAGGGGATGAGCAGTTCTTC. The chain combines TRBV10-2 with TRBJ2-1; D tentatively reads TRBD1 or TRBD2 (5 bases each). V dropped 5 bases and J dropped 8 bases, with 7 bases sitting between them. The CDR3 is 11 amino acids. From germline, CDR1 is WSHSY and CDR2 SAAADI.

V usage is TRBV13 and J usage is TRBJ2-2, with TRBD2 matching 9 bases. V was clipped by 7 bases and J by 5 bases; unmatched bases: 11. Per the germline V gene, CDR1 is PRHDT and CDR2 is FYEKMQ (reference sequence). CDR3 length equals 16 residues. CDR3 sequence: CASTVRSGRNTGELFF. The CDR3 nucleotides read TGTGCCAGCACCGTTCGGAGCGGGAGGAATACCGGGGAGCTGTTTTTT.

This chain joins TRBV4-1 and TRBJ2-1, with 7 positions matching TRBD2. Germline values: CDR1 MGHRA, CDR2 YSYEKL. The CDR3 consists of 16 residues. J was trimmed by 8 bases and V by 0 bases; bases with no gene match: 10. The CDR3 region is CASSQDGGEGQYEQFF. DNA for the CDR3: TGCGCCAGCAGCCAAGATGGGGGGGAGGGCCAGTATGAGCAGTTCTTC.

In nucleotides, the CDR3 is TGTGCCAGCACCCCCGGGAGTCGCCAAGAGACCCAGTACTTC. It encodes CASTPGSRQETQYF. This sequence joins TRBV7-9 and TRBJ2-5; the D gene is possibly TRBD2 (6 bases). Trimming removed 7 bases from V and 1 base from J, with 13 bases in between. Germline V gene data show CDR1 as SEHNR and CDR2 as FQNEAQ (reference sequence). CDR3 size: 14 residues.

This chain uses TRBV5-6 with TRBJ2-1; 7 nucleotides line up with TRBD2. The junction had 5 bases not matched to a gene; V was cut back by 2 bases and J by 0 bases. The V gene's germline CDR1 is SGHDT and CDR2 YYEEEE. The CDR3 runs 16 residues. CDR3 residues: CASSFRLASSYNEQFF. DNA for the CDR3: TGTGCCAGCAGCTTTCGACTAGCAAGCTCCTACAATGAGCAGTTCTTC.

The chain combines TRBV5-6 with TRBJ2-7; TRBD1 matches at 7 bases. The junction had 8 bases not matched to a gene; V was cut back by 2 bases and J by 0 bases. The germline gives CDR1 SGHDT, CDR2 YYEEEE. The CDR3 spans 16 residues. In DNA, the CDR3 is TGTGCCAGCAGCTTAACAGGGGCCCCGAGCTCCTACGAGCAGTACTTC. Translation: CASSLTGAPSSYEQYF.

The sample holds one count of this clone. The CDR3 spells CASSPSGQGDLAKNIQYF. DNA for the CDR3: TGTGCCAGCAGCCCCTCGGGACAGGGGGACCTGGCCAAAAACATTCAGTACTTC. The chain combines TRBV28 with TRBJ2-4, with TRBD1 matching over 11 bases. CDR3 length: 18 residues. V was pared by 6 bases and J by 1 base, with 11 bases of the junction left unmatched. Germline V gene lookup returns CDR1 MDHEN and CDR2 SYDVKM.

The chain joins TRBV7-6 to TRBJ2-1, with 12 bases aligning to TRBD2. From germline, CDR1 is SGHVS and CDR2 FNYEAQ. This CDR3 has 17 residues. J gave up 3 bases and V 3 bases, and 6 bases lay outside the gene matches. The CDR3: CASSFGTSGRNYNEQFF. DNA of the CDR3: TGTGCCAGCAGCTTCGGGACTAGCGGGCGTAACTACAATGAGCAGTTCTTC.

This clone showed up just once. This chain uses TRBV27 with TRBJ1-5; 7 nucleotides line up with TRBD1. V was clipped by 7 bases and J by 2 bases; unmatched bases: 5. Per germline, CDR1 MNHEY and CDR2 SMNVEV (reference sequence). The CDR3 covers 14 residues. The CDR3 loop reads CASTPTGGNQPQHF. For the CDR3, the DNA is TGTGCCAGCACCCCTACAGGGGGCAATCAGCCCCAGCATTTT.

DNA for the CDR3: TGTGCCAGTAGTGTTGACAGGGAGGAGACCCAGTACTTC. Translated, it gives CASSVDREETQYF. The V and J genes are TRBV19 and TRBJ2-5; 7 bases match TRBD1. The J segment lost 5 bases and the V segment lost 5 bases, leaving 5 bases of the junction unmatched. From germline, CDR1 is LNHDA and CDR2 SQIVND (reference sequence). The CDR3 runs 13 residues.

The chain recombines TRBV4-1 with TRBJ2-5; 14 bases line up with TRBD2. Germline V gene lookup returns CDR1 MGHRA and CDR2 YSYEKL. Germline trimming cut 0 bases from V and 4 bases from J; bases unmatched to any gene: 10. The CDR3 has 19 amino acids. In nucleotides, the CDR3 is TGCGCCAGCAGCCAAGACCCACTGGGGACTAGCGGGAGCCGAGAGACCCAGTACTTC. Residues: CASSQDPLGTSGSRETQYF.

J is TRBJ2-7 and V is TRBV10-3; 9 positions match TRBD1. Looked up from germline, CDR1 is ENHRY and CDR2 is SYGVKD. The CDR3 totals 16 residues. The ends lost 3 bases at V and 1 base at J; junction bases unmatched: 7. CDR3 region: CAISDIRQGDSYEQYF. The CDR3 region has the DNA TGTGCCATCAGTGATATAAGACAGGGGGATTCCTACGAGCAGTACTTC.

The rearrangement links TRBV2 to TRBJ2-7; D gene uncertain. Germline V gives CDR1 SNHLY, CDR2 FYNNEI. CDR3 length: 15 residues. V was trimmed by 2 bases and J by 5 bases, leaving 16 bases between them. The CDR3 loop reads CASSERGDKLNEQYF. The CDR3 coding sequence is TGTGCCAGCAGTGAAAGAGGTGACAAACTTAACGAGCAGTACTTC.

The rearrangement uses TRBV7-9 and TRBJ1-1; 8 bases align to TRBD1. Trimming took 4 bases from V and 11 from J; bases not matched to a gene: 3. Germline assignment: CDR1 SEHNR and CDR2 FQNEAQ (reference sequence). This CDR3 has 11 amino acids. Here the CDR3 reads CASSSQGEAFF. The CDR3 bases are TGTGCCAGCAGCTCACAGGGGGAGGCTTTCTTT.

This clone was found once. The chain uses TRBV5-4 and TRBJ2-7; 11 nucleotides align to TRBD2. Germline V gene sequence: CDR1 SGHNT, CDR2 YYREEE (reference sequence). This CDR3 is built from 15 residues. The V gene end was trimmed by 4 bases and the J gene end by 0 bases; junction bases not matched to a gene: 3. The CDR3 DNA follows: TGTGCCAGCAGCGCCGGGACTAGCGGCTCCTACGAGCAGTACTTC. Amino acid sequence: CASSAGTSGSYEQYF.

This clone was detected only a few times. V is TRBV27 and J is TRBJ2-7; 10 positions match TRBD1. The CDR3 is 14 residues long. Per the germline V gene, CDR1 is MNHEY and CDR2 is SMNVEV (reference sequence). Germline trimming cut 6 bases from V and 4 bases from J; bases unmatched to any gene: 6. The CDR3 nucleotides are TGTGCCAGCAGCCTGACAGGGGGCAATTACGAGCAGTACTTC. This translates into CASSLTGGNYEQYF.

This clone is a singleton in its sample. DNA of the CDR3: TGTGCCAGCAGTTTCCCGTGGGAGGGGAACACCGGGGAGCTGTTTTTT. Its translation is CASSFPWEGNTGELFF. The chain joins TRBV28 to TRBJ2-2, with TRBD2 identical over 7 bases. Germline CDR1 is MDHEN and CDR2 is SYDVKM. CDR3 length: 16 residues. The junction had 5 bases not matched to a gene; V was cut back by 3 bases and J by 1 base.

The rearrangement uses TRBV27 and TRBJ2-1; 14 positions match TRBD2. In germline, CDR1 is MNHEY, CDR2 SMNVEV (reference sequence). The CDR3 spans 17 residues. V lost 6 bases, J lost 4 bases, and 8 bases stayed unmatched. CDR3 nucleotides: TGTGCCAGCAGCCCCTCAGGGACTAGCGGGGGTTACAATGAGCAGTTCTTC. Its translation: CASSPSGTSGGYNEQFF.

The rearrangement links TRBV6-5 to TRBJ2-7; D uncertain. This CDR3 contains 11 residues. CDR1 and CDR2 from the germline V gene are MNHEY and SVGAGI. With 8 bases removed from V and 3 bases from J, the gap between germline ends came to 8 bases. The CDR3 DNA reads TGTGCCAGCGGGATAATCTACGAGCAGTACTTC. It is translated as CASGIIYEQYF.

DNA of the CDR3: TGCGCCAGCAGTGAGCACCAGGAAGTCTACGAGCAGTACTTC. Encoded protein: CASSEHQEVYEQYF. The chain recombines TRBV10-2 with TRBJ2-7; D is unresolved. This CDR3 comprises 14 residues. Germline V gene sequence: CDR1 WSHSY, CDR2 SAAADI. The V end lost 2 bases, the J end lost 3 bases, and 11 bases lay between the germline ends.

This sequence joins TRBV9 and TRBJ2-1; 7 bases fit TRBD2. The CDR3 covers 14 residues. The junction had 12 bases not matched to a gene; V was cut back by 6 bases and J by 9 bases. Germline V CDR1 and CDR2: SGDLS, YYNGEE. In DNA form, the CDR3 reads TGTGCCAGCACCCCGGGCGGGGGAGTAATTGAGCAGTTCTTC. Translated, it gives CASTPGGGVIEQFF.

This clone has just a few counts. The chain combines TRBV27 with TRBJ1-1, with 8 bases that match TRBD1. The CDR3 totals 14 residues. The germline V gene encodes CDR1 MNHEY and CDR2 SMNVEV (reference sequence). V shed 3 bases and J 5 bases; nucleotides not matched to a gene: 5. The DNA of the CDR3 is TGTGCCAGCAGTTTTGGGCAGGGGGCAACTGAAGCTTTCTTT. Protein sequence: CASSFGQGATEAFF.

The chain joins TRBV13 to TRBJ1-1; no reliable D call. V lost 3 bases and J lost 0, with 8 bases in between. The CDR3 consists of 14 residues. CDR1 and CDR2 (germline): PRHDT, FYEKMQ (reference sequence). Here the CDR3 DNA reads TGTGCCAGCAGCTTTTCGAACGTGAACACTGAAGCTTTCTTT. Residues: CASSFSNVNTEAFF.

This chain uses TRBV4-2 with TRBJ1-4; 7 nucleotides line up with TRBD1. Trimming removed 2 bases from V and 8 bases from J; junction bases left unmatched: 11. Germline assignment: CDR1 LGHNA and CDR2 YNFKEQ. The CDR3 is 16 residues long. CDR3 nucleotides: TGTGCCAGCAGCCAAAAAGGAGAGGGGGCGAAGGAAAAACTGTTTTTT. Its protein product is CASSQKGEGAKEKLFF.

The chain couples TRBV10-3 to TRBJ1-1; no clear D. V was pared by 8 bases and J by 2 bases, with 6 bases between. The CDR3 has 11 amino acids. CDR1 and CDR2 from the germline V gene are ENHRY and SYGVKD. CDR3 amino acids: CAIAGNTEAFF. Written as DNA, the CDR3 is TGTGCCATCGCGGGTAACACTGAAGCTTTCTTT.

A single count supports this clone. J is TRBJ2-7 and V is TRBV2; the match to TRBD1 covers 9 bases. V was clipped by 8 bases and J by 3 bases; unmatched bases: 8. The CDR3 is 14 amino acids. CDR1 and CDR2 (germline): SNHLY, FYNNEI. In nucleotides, the CDR3 is TGTGCCAGCCTCGACCCGGGACAGGGCTACGAGCAGTACTTC. It yields the protein CASLDPGQGYEQYF.

The V gene is TRBV7-9, the J gene TRBJ2-7; D assignment may be TRBD1 or TRBD2 (5 bases each). Germline CDR1 is SEHNR and CDR2 is FQNEAQ (reference sequence). The CDR3 sequence is 14 residues long. V lost 6 bases, J lost 1 base, and 13 bases lay in between. DNA of the CDR3: TGTGCCAGCAGTTCCCCGGGACGTTCCTACGAGCAGTACTTC. This sequence encodes CASSSPGRSYEQYF.